The clone carrying this T cell receptor beta chain occurred many times. Its matching antigen is unknown. V shed 5 bases and J shed 7 bases, with 10 bases lying between them. The CDR3 consists of 12 residues. Germline V gene data show CDR1 as KGHSH and CDR2 as LQKENI. The data derive from a study of T-cell memory formation after mild COVID-19. Study details: Largely, TCR clusters stayed within a single donor. Study-wide results and limits: Shrinking CD4+ clones resided mostly in CM and EM, and CD8+ ones in EMRA. Researchers found some responding clones in pre-infection memory, a sign that cross-reactive memory joined. CD4+ bias marked clones expanding day 15 to 37, unlike balanced contracting clones.

TCRdb re-analysed the 5' RACE reads in MiXCR, keeping a single row per CDR3 protein. The data contain hundreds of thousands of distinct CDR3 sequences, about a fifth of them seen just once; the ten biggest clones take up around 9.2%. V usage is TRBV18 and J usage is TRBJ2-3, with a tentative D call TRBD2 (5 bases). This clonotype originated in an adult woman who had mild COVID-19 (a few samples of this study predate the infection). Cell type and time point are not known. The material sequenced was PBMCs or a T cell subset sorted from them (not recorded which). The DNA of the CDR3 is TGTGCCAGCTCATCGGGATCCCATACGCAGTATTTT. Amino acid sequence: CASSSGSHTQYF.